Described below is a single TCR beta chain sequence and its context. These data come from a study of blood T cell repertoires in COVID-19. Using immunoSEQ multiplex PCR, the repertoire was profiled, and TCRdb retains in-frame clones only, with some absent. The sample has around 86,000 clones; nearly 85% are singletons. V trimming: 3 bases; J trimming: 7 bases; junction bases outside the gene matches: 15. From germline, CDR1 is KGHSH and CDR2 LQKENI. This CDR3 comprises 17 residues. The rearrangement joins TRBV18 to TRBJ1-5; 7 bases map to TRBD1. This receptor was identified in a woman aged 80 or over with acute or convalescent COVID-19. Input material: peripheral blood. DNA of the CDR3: TGTGCCAGCTCACCGATTGGGAAGACAGGGAGAGAACAGCCCCAGCATTTT. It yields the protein CASSPIGKTGREQPQHF.